This entry lists 7 T cell receptor beta chains sequenced from one sample in a study of blood T cell repertoires in COVID-19. Method: immunoSEQ multiplex PCR; TCRdb's copy keeps in-frame clones and lacks some. The sample lists some 230,000 clones, approximately 84% occurring once. Sequenced material: PBMCs or T cells enriched from blood (not recorded which). All receptors derive from a man aged 35 to 55 who had recovered from COVID-19.

The chain couples TRBV23-1 to TRBJ2-1, with D uncertain. TRBV23-1 is marked as an open reading frame, function uncertain. The CDR3 is made up of 14 amino acids. V lost 5 bases to trimming and J lost 9 bases, with 17 bases between them. In nucleotides, the CDR3 is TGCGCCAGCAGTGAGTCAGCGCCGCCGGGTGAGCAGTTCTTC. This gives the protein CASSESAPPGEQFF.

This rearrangement joins TRBV6-5 to TRBJ1-2; a possible D gene is TRBD1 (6 bases). This CDR3 has 15 residues. V lost 7 bases and J lost 4, with 19 bases in between. Germline CDR1 reads MNHEY; CDR2 reads SVGAGI. The CDR3 nucleotides are TGTGCCAGCAACTTCTCCCCTCGGGACATCTATGGCTACACCTTC. Translation: CASNFSPRDIYGYTF.

V usage is TRBV6-1 and J usage is TRBJ1-3, with D uncertain. The germline V gene encodes CDR1 MNHNS and CDR2 SASEGT. The ends were cut back, 2 bases at V and 8 bases at J, with 10 bases in the middle. This CDR3 has 13 amino acids. This chain's CDR3 is CASSESWRDTIYF. In nucleotides, the CDR3 is TGTGCCAGCAGTGAAAGTTGGAGGGACACCATATATTTT.

This clone was recorded a few times. The chain combines TRBV4-3 with TRBJ1-6; D is undetermined. This CDR3 is built from 16 residues. Per germline, CDR1 LGHNA and CDR2 YSLEER. V was trimmed by 0 bases and J by 2 bases, leaving 8 bases between them. CDR3 in amino acids: CASSQDGRTYNSPLHF. CDR3 DNA: TGCGCCAGCAGCCAAGACGGGAGGACCTATAATTCACCCCTCCACTTT.

The CDR3 region has the DNA TGTGCCAGCAGTTATATGGGTAGCGGGGGGACCGATGAGCAGTTCTTC. Its protein is CASSYMGSGGTDEQFF. The V call is TRBV6-5, the J call TRBJ2-1; the match to TRBD2 covers 10 bases. Germline CDR1 is MNHEY and CDR2 is SVGAGI. Losses at the gene ends were 3 bases for V and 8 bases for J; bases not matched to a gene: 10. CDR3 length equals 16 residues.

J is TRBJ2-7 and V is TRBV12-3 or TRBV12-4; 7 nucleotides align to TRBD1. V lost 5 bases, J lost 6 bases, and 7 bases stayed unmatched. The CDR3 sequence is 13 residues long. The CDR3 bases are TGTGCCAGCAGTCGGGACAGCTTGGGCGAGCAGTACTTC. Its translation: CASSRDSLGEQYF.

The rearrangement joins TRBV30 to TRBJ1-4, with unresolved D. Germline V gene data show CDR1 as GTSNPN and CDR2 as SVGIG (reference sequence). V lost 0 bases and J 6 bases, leaving 5 bases between the germline ends. The CDR3 runs to 12 residues. CDR3 sequence reads: CAWSVRDEKLFF. The CDR3 nucleotides read TGTGCCTGGAGTGTACGGGATGAAAAACTGTTTTTT.